The T cell receptor (beta chain) described here comes from a study of response to subunit inactivated influenza vaccine. The CDR3 length is 17 residues. V shed 6 bases, J shed 4 bases, and the junction held 10 bases outside the gene matches. Study-level results: The authors suggested that few new T cells are recruited per seasonal influenza vaccination.

TCRdb itself ran the RT-PCR reads through MiXCR, one entry per CDR3 protein. The table lists 500,000 to 750,000 distinct CDR3 sequences, 13% to 15% of them singletons. In the case of this clonotype: Antigen: not known.

The source of this sequence is a man in his forties or fifties who received an inactivated influenza vaccine. The specimen comprised PBMCs from blood, sampled 11 to 12 days after vaccination. This sequence joins TRBV12-3 or TRBV12-4 and TRBJ2-6, with TRBD1 matching over 9 bases. The DNA for the CDR3 is TGTGCCAGCAGGCTACAGGGACAGGGATCCGGGGCCAACGTCCTGACTTTC. Translating it yields CASRLQGQGSGANVLTF.